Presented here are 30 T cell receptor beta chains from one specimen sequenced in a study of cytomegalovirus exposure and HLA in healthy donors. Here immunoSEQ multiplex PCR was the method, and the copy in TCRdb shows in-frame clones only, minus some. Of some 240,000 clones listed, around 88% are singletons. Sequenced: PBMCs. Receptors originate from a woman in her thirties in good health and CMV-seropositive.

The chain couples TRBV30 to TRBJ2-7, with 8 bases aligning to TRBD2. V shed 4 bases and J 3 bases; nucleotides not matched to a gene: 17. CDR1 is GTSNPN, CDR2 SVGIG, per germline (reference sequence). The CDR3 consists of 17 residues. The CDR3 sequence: CAWNLRPLGGRSYEQYF. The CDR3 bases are TGTGCCTGGAATTTACGGCCGTTGGGCGGGAGGAGCTACGAGCAGTACTTC. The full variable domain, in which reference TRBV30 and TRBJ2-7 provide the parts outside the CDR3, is SQTIHQWPATLVQPVGSPLSLECTVEGTSNPNLYWYRQAAGRGLQLLFYSVGIGQISSEVPQNLSASRPQDRQFILSSKKLLLSDSGFYLCAWNLRPLGGRSYEQYFGPGTRLTVT.

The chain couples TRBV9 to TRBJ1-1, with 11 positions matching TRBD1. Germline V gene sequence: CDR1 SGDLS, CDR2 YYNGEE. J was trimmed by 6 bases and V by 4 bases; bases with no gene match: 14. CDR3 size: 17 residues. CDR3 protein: CASSPSRGGQGGAEAFF. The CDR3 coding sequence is TGTGCCAGCAGCCCTTCTAGGGGGGGACAGGGGGGCGCTGAAGCTTTCTTT.

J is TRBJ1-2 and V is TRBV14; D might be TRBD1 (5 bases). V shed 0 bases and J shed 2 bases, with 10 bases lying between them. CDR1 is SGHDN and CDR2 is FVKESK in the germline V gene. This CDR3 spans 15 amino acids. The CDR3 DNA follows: TGTGCCAGCAGCCAAGAAAAGGCAGGGAACTATGGCTACACCTTC. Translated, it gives CASSQEKAGNYGYTF.

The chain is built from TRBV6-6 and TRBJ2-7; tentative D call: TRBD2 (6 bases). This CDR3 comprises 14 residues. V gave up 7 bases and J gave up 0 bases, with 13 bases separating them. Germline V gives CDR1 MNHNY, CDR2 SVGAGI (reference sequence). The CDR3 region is CASTLGGLSYEQYF. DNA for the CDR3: TGTGCCAGCACCCTCGGGGGTCTCTCCTACGAGCAGTACTTC.

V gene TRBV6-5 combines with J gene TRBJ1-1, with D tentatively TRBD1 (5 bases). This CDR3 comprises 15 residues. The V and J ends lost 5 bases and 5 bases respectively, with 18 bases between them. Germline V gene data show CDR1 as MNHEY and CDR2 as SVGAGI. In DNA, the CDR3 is TGTGCCAGCAGTCCTCATTTGGGGCGTGGAACTGAAGCTTTCTTT. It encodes CASSPHLGRGTEAFF.

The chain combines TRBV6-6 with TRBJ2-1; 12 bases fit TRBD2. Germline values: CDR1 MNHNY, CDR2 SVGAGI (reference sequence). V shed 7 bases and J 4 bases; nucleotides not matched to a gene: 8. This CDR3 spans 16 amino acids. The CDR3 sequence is CASILAGGSAYNEQFF. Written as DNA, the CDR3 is TGTGCCAGCATTCTAGCGGGAGGGTCGGCGTACAATGAGCAGTTCTTC.

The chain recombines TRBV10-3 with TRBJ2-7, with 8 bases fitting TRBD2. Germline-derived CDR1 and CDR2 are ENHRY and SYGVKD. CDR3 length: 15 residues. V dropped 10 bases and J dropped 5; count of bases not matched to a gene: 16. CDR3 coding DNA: TGTGCCACAACGGGGGGGGTTAATATAGGGGACGAGCAGTACTTC. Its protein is CATTGGVNIGDEQYF.

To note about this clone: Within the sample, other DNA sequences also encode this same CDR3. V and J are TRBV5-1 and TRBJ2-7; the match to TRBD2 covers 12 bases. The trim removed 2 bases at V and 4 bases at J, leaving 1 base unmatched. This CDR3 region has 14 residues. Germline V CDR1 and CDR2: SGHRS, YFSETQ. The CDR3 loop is CASSFGTSGYEQYF. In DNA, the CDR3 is TGCGCCAGCAGCTTCGGGACTAGCGGGTACGAGCAGTACTTC.

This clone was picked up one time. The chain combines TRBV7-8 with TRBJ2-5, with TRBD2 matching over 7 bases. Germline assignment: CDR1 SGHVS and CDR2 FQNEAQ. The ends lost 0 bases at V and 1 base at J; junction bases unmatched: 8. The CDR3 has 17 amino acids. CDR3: CASSLAYLAGPQETQYF. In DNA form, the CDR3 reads TGTGCCAGCAGCTTAGCGTACTTAGCGGGCCCCCAAGAGACCCAGTACTTC.

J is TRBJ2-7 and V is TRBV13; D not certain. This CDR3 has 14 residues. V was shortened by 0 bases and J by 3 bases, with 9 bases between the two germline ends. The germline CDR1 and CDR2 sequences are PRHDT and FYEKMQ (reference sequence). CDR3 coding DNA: TGTGCCAGCAGCTTAGGCCTCGAGATCTACGAGCAGTACTTC. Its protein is CASSLGLEIYEQYF.

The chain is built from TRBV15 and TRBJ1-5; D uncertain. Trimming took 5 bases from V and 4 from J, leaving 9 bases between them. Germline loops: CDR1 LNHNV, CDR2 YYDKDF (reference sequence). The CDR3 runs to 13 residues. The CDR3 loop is CATSLDINQPQHF. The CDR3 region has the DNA TGTGCCACCAGCCTAGATATTAATCAGCCCCAGCATTTT.

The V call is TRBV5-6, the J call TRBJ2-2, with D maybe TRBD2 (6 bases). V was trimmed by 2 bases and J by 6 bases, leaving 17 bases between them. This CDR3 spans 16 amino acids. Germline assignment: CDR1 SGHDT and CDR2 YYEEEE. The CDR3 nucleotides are TGTGCCAGCAGCTTCGGGTCTAGCGACGGGTCCGGGGAGCTGTTTTTT. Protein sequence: CASSFGSSDGSGELFF.

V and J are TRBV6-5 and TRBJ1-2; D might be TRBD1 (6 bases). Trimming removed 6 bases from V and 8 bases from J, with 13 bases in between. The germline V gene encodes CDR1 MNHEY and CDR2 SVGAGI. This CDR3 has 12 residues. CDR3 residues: CASSEGVGGYTF. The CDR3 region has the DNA TGTGCCAGCAGCGAGGGGGTAGGCGGCTACACCTTC.

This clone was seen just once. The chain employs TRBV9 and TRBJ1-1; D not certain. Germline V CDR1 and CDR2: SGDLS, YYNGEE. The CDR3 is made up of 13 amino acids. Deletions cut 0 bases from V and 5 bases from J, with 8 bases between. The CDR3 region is CASSVELVTEAFF. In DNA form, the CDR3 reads TGTGCCAGCAGCGTAGAGTTAGTAACTGAAGCTTTCTTT.

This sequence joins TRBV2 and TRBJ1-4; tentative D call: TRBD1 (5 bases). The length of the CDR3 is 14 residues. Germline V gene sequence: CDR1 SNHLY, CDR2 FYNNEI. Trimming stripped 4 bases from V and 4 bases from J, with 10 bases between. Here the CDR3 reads CASSGQGRNEKLFF. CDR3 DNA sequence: TGTGCCAGCAGTGGTCAGGGTCGTAATGAAAAACTGTTTTTT. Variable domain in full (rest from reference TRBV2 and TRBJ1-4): EPEVTQTPSHQVTQMGQEVILRCVPISNHLYFYWYRQILGQKVEFLVSFYNNEISEKSEIFDDQFSVERPDGSNFTLKIRSTKLEDSAMYFCASSGQGRNEKLFFGSGTQLSVL.

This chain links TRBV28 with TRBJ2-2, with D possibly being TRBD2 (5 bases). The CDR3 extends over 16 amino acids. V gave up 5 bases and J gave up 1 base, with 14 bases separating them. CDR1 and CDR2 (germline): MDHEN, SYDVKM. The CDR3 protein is CASSLRSGGNTGELFF. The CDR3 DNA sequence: TGTGCCAGCAGTCTCCGGAGTGGAGGGAACACCGGGGAGCTGTTTTTT.

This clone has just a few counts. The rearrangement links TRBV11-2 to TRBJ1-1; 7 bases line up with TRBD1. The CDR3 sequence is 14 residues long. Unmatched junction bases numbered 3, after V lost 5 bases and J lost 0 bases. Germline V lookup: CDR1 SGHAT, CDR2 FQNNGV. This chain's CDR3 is CASSPDRVNTEAFF. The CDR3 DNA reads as TGTGCCAGCAGCCCAGACAGGGTGAACACTGAAGCTTTCTTT. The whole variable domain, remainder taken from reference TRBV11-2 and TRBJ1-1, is EAGVAQSPRYKIIEKRQSVAFWCNPISGHATLYWYQQILGQGPKLLIQFQNNGVVDDSQLPKDRFSAERLKGVDSTLKIQPAKLEDSAVYLCASSPDRVNTEAFFGQGTRLTVV.

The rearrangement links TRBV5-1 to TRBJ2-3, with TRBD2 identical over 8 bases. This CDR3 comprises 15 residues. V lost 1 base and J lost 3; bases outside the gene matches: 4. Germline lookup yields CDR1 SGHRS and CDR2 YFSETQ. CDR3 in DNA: TGCGCCAGCAGCTTGTCGGGAGGGCCGACAGATACGCAGTATTTT. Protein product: CASSLSGGPTDTQYF.

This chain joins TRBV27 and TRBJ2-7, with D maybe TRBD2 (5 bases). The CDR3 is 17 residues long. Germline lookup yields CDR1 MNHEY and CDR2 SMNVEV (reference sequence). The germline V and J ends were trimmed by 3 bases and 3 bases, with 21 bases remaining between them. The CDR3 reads CASSLRIGETIRYEQYF. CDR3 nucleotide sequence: TGTGCCAGCAGTTTGCGAATTGGGGAGACTATCCGCTACGAGCAGTACTTC.

The CDR3 here is CASTGQSQETQYF. Here the CDR3 DNA reads TGTGCCAGCACTGGACAGTCCCAAGAGACCCAGTACTTC. The chain carries TRBV6-1 and TRBJ2-5; a possible D gene is TRBD1 (6 bases). V lost 7 bases to trimming and J lost 1 base, with 10 bases between them. Germline V gives CDR1 MNHNS, CDR2 SASEGT. CDR3 size: 13 residues.

In DNA, the CDR3 is TGTGCCAGCAGCCGACAGGGGATCTCCTACGAGCAGTACTTC. Translated, it gives CASSRQGISYEQYF. The rearrangement joins TRBV27 to TRBJ2-7; TRBD1 matches 8 bases. The CDR3 runs 14 residues. The germline V gene encodes CDR1 MNHEY and CDR2 SMNVEV (reference sequence). Trimming cost V 6 bases and J 0 bases; bases outside gene matches: 4.

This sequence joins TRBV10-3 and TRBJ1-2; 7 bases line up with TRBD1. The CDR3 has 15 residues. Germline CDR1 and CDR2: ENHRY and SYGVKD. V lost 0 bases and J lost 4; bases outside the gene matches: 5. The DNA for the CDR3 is TGTGCCATCAGTGAGTCGGTTAACAGGGGCTATGGCTACACCTTC. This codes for CAISESVNRGYGYTF.

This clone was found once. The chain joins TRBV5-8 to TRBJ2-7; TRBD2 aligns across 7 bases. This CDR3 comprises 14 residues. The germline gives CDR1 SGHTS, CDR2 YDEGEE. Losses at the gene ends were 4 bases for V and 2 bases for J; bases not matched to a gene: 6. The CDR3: CASSQGGITYEQYF. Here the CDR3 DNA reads TGTGCCAGCAGCCAGGGAGGGATTACCTACGAGCAGTACTTC.

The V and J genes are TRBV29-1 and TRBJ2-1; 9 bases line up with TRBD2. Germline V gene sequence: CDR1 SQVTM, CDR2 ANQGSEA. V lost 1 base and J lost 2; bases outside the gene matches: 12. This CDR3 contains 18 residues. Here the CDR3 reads CSVEGGVAGEVTYNEQFF. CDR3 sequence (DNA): TGCAGCGTTGAAGGGGGCGTAGCGGGAGAAGTAACCTACAATGAGCAGTTCTTC.

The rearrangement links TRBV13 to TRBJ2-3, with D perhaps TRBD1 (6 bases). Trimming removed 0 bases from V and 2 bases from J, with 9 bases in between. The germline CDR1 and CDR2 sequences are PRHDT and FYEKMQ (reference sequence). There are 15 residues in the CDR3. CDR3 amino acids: CASSLGGGHTDTQYF. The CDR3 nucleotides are TGTGCCAGCAGCTTAGGAGGGGGACACACAGATACGCAGTATTTT.

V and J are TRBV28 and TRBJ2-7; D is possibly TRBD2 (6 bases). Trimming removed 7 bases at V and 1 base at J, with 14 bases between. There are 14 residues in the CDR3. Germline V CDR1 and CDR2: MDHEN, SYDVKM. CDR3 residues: CASNEAGRSYEQYF. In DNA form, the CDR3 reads TGTGCCAGCAACGAGGCAGGGAGGTCCTACGAGCAGTACTTC.

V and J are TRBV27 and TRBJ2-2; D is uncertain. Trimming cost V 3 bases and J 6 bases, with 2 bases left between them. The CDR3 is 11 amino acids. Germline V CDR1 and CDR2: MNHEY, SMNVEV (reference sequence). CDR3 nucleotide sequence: TGTGCCAGCAGTTTCGCCGGGGAGCTGTTTTTT. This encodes CASSFAGELFF.

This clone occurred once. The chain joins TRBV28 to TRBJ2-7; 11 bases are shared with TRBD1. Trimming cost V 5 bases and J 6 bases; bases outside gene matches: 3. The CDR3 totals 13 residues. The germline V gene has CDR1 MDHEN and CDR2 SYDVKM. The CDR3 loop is CASSGTGGLEQYF. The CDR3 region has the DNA TGTGCCAGCAGTGGGACAGGGGGTCTCGAGCAGTACTTC.

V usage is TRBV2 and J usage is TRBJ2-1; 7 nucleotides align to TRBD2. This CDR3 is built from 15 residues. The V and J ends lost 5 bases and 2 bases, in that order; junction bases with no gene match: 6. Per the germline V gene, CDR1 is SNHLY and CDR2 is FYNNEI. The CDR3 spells CASSNLAATYNEQFF. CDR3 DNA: TGTGCCAGCAGTAATCTAGCGGCGACCTACAATGAGCAGTTCTTC.

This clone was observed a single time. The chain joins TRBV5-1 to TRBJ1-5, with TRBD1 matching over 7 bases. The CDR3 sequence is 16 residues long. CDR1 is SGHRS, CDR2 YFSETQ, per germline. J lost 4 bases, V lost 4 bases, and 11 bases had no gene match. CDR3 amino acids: CASSPGPGQQNQPQHF. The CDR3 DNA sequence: TGCGCCAGCAGCCCGGGACCGGGACAGCAGAATCAGCCCCAGCATTTT.